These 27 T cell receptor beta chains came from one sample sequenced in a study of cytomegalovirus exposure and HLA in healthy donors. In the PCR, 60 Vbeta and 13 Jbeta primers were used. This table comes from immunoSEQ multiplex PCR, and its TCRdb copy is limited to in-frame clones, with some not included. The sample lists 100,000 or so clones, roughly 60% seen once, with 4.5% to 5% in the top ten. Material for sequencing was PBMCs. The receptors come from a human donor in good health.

Here the CDR3 reads CASSESLVQFF. CDR3 in DNA: TGTGCCAGCAGCGAGTCTTTGGTGCAGTTCTTC. V and J are TRBV5-4 and TRBJ2-1; D unclear. The germline V and J ends were trimmed by 4 bases and 12 bases, with 11 bases remaining between them. This CDR3 has 11 residues. The V gene's germline CDR1 is SGHNT and CDR2 YYREEE (reference sequence).

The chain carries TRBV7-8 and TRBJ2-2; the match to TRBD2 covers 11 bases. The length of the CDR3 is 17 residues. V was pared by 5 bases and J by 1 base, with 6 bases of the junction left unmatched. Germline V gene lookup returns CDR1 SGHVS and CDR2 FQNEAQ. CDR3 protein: CASSGSGRGGNTGELFF. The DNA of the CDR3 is TGTGCCAGCAGCGGTAGCGGGAGGGGGGGGAACACCGGGGAGCTGTTTTTT.

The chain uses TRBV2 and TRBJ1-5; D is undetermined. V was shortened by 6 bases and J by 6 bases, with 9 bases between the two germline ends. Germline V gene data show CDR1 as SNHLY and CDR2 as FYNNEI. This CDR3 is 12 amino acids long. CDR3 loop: CASSGYTQPQHF. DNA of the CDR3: TGTGCCAGCAGCGGGTATACTCAGCCCCAGCATTTT.

For the CDR3, the DNA is TGCGCCAGCAGCTTGGCCAACAGGGGATCGAAAGCTTTCTTT. This encodes CASSLANRGSKAFF. This chain uses TRBV5-1 with TRBJ1-1; 7 bases match TRBD1. Germline assignment: CDR1 SGHRS and CDR2 YFSETQ. Unmatched junction bases numbered 8, after V lost 0 bases and J lost 9 bases. This CDR3 region has 14 residues.

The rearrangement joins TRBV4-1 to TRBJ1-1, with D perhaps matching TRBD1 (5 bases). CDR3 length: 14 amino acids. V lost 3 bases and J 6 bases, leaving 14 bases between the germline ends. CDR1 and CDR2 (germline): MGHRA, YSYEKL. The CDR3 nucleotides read TGCGCCAGCAGCCATTCAGGGTTTTTCTCTGAAGCTTTCTTT. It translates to CASSHSGFFSEAFF.

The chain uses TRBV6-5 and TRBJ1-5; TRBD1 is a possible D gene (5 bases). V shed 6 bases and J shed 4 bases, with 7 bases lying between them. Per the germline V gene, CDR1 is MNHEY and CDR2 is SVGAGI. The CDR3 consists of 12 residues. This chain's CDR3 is CASRSGNQPQHF. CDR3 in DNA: TGTGCCAGCAGGTCAGGGAATCAGCCCCAGCATTTT.

CDR3 sequence: CASSLLASGRHEQFF. CDR3 coding DNA: TGTGCCAGCAGCTTACTGGCTAGCGGGAGGCATGAGCAGTTCTTC. V and J are TRBV11-3 and TRBJ2-1, with 11 nucleotides matching TRBD2. Germline assignment: CDR1 SGHNT and CDR2 YENEEA. The CDR3 runs to 15 residues. Trimming took 2 bases from V and 8 from J; bases not matched to a gene: 5.

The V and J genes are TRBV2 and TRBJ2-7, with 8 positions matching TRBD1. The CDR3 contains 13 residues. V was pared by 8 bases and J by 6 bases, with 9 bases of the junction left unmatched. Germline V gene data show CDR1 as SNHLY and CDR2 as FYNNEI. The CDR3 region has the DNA TGTGCCAGCGGACAGGGAAATGTAGTCGAGCAGTACTTC. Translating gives CASGQGNVVEQYF.

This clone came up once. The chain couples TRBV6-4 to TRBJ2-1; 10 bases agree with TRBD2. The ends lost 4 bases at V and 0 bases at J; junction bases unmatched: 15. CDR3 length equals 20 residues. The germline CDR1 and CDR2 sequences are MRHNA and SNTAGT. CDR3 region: CASSAYGLAGAFSSYNEQFF. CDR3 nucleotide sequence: TGTGCCAGCAGTGCCTACGGGCTAGCGGGAGCCTTTAGCTCCTACAATGAGCAGTTCTTC.

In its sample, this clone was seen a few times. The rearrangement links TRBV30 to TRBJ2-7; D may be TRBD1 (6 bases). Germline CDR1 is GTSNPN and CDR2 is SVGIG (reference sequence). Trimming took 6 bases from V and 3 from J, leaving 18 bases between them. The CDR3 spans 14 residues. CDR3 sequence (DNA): TGTGCCTGCCACGGACAGCGCCGCCTCTACGAGCAGTACTTC. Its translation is CACHGQRRLYEQYF.

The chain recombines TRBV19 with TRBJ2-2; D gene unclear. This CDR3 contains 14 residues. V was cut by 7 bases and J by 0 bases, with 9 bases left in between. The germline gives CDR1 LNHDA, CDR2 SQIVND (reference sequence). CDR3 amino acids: CASTASTNTGELFF. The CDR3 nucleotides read TGTGCCAGTACAGCGTCGACGAACACCGGGGAGCTGTTTTTT.

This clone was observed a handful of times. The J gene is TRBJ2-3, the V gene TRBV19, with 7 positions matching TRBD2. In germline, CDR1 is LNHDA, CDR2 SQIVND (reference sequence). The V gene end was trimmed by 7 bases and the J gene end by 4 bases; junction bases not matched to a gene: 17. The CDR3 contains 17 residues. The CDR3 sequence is CASTAGRRGHPPDTQYF. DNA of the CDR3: TGTGCCAGTACAGCGGGACGGAGAGGGCACCCTCCAGATACGCAGTATTTT.

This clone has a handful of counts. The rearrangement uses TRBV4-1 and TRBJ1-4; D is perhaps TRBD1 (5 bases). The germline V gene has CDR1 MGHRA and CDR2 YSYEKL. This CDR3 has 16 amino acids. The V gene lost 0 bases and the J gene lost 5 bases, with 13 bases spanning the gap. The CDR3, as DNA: TGCGCCAGCAGCCAAGATCGTGGGGGGAGGAATGAAAAACTGTTTTTT. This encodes CASSQDRGGRNEKLFF.

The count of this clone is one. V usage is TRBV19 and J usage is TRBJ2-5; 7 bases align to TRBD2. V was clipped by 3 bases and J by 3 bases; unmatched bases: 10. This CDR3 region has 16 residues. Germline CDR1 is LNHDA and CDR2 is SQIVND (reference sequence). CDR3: CASSISSGKIEETQYF. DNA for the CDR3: TGTGCCAGTAGTATCAGCAGCGGGAAAATAGAAGAGACCCAGTACTTC.

The CDR3 reads CASSFSIYTGELFF. For the CDR3, the DNA is TGTGCCAGCAGTTTTTCTATATACACCGGGGAGCTGTTTTTT. This rearrangement joins TRBV28 to TRBJ2-2; no reliable D call. V lost 3 bases to trimming and J lost 3 bases, with 8 bases between them. Germline CDR1 and CDR2: MDHEN and SYDVKM. The length of the CDR3 is 14 residues.

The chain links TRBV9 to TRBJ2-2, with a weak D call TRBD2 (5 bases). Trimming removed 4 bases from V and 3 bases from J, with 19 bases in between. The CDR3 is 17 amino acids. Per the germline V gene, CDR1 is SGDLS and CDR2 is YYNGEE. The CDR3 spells CASSRLPGLRDTGELFF. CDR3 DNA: TGTGCCAGCAGCAGACTCCCGGGCCTGAGGGACACCGGGGAGCTGTTTTTT.

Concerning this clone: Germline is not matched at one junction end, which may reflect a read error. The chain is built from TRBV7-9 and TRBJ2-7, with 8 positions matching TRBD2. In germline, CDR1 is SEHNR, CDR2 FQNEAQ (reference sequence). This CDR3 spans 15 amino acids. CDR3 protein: CAGSPGGGLSYEQYF. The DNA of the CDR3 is TGTGCCGGCAGCCCCGGGGGGGGACTCTCCTACGAGCAGTACTTC. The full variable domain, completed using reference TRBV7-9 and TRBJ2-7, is DTGVSQNPRHKITKRGQNVTFRCDPISEHNRLYWYRQTLGQGPEFLTYFQNEAQLEKSRLLSDRFSAERPKGSFSTLEIQRTEQGDSAMYLCAGSPGGGLSYEQYFGPGTRLTVT.

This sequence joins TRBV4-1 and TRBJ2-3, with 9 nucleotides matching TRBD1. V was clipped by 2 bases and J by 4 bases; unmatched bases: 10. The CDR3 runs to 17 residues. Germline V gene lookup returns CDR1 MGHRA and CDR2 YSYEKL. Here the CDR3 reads CASSQLFPGQGSDTQYF. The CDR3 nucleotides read TGCGCCAGCAGCCAACTCTTCCCGGGACAGGGCTCAGATACGCAGTATTTT.

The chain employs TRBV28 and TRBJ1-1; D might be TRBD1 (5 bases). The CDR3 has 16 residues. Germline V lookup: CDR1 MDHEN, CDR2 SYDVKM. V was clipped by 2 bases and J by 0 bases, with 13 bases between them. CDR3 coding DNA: TGTGCCAGCAGTTTACTGGGCAGGGCTCTGAACACTGAAGCTTTCTTT. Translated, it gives CASSLLGRALNTEAFF.

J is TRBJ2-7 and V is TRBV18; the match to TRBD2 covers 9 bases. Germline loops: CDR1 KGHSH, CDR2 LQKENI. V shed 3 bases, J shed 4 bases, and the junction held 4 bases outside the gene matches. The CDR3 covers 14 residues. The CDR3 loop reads CASSPSGRAYEQYF. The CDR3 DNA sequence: TGTGCCAGCTCACCTAGCGGGAGAGCGTACGAGCAGTACTTC.

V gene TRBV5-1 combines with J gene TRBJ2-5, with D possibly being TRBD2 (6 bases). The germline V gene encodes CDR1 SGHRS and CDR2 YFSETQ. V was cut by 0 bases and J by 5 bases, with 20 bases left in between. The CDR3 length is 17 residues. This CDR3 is CASSLAVSWGLRETQYF. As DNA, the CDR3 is TGCGCCAGCAGCTTGGCAGTGAGTTGGGGACTCCGGGAGACCCAGTACTTC.

DNA for the CDR3: TGTGCCAGCAGCTCCCCGTTGAACACTGAAGCTTTCTTT. As protein: CASSSPLNTEAFF. The rearrangement joins TRBV6-6 to TRBJ1-1; D unclear. In germline, CDR1 is MNHNY, CDR2 SVGAGI (reference sequence). The CDR3 is 13 amino acids. Deletions cut 6 bases from V and 0 bases from J, with 8 bases between.

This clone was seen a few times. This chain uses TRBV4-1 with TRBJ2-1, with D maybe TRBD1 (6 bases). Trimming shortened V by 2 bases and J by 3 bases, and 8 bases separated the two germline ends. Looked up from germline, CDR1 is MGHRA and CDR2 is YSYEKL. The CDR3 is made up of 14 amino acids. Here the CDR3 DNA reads TGCGCCAGCAGCCAAAGACAGGACTACAATGAGCAGTTCTTC. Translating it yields CASSQRQDYNEQFF.

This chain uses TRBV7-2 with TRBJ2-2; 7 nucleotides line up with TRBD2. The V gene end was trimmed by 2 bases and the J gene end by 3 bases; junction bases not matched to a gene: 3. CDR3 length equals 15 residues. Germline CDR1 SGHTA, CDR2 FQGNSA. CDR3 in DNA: TGTGCCAGCAGCTTAATAGCGGGTTACACCGGGGAGCTGTTTTTT. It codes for CASSLIAGYTGELFF.

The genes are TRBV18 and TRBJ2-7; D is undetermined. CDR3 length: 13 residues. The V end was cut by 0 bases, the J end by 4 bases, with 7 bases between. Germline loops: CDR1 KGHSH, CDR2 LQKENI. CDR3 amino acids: CASSPPTSYEQYF. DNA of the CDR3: TGTGCCAGCTCACCACCGACATCATACGAGCAGTACTTC.

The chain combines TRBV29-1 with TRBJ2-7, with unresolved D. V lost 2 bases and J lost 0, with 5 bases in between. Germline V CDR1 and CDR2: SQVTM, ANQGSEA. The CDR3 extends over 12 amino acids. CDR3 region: CSVEQDSYEQYF. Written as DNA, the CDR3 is TGCAGCGTTGAACAGGACTCCTACGAGCAGTACTTC.

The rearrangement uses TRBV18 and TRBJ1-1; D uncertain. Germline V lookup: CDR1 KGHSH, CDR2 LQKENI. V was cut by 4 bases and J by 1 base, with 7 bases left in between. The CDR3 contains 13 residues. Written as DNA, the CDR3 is TGTGCCAGCTCACTCGAGGGGAACACTGAAGCTTTCTTT. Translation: CASSLEGNTEAFF.